This TCR beta chain stems from a study of breast tumors, draining lymph nodes, adjacent tissues. TCRdb re-analysed the multiplex PCR reads in MiXCR, keeping a single row per CDR3 protein. The sample lists under 85,000 distinct CDR3 sequences, 15% to 20% occurring once. Breast cancer patients provided tissue from their axillary draining lymph nodes. Findings and limits, study-wide: Tumor TCR diversity was below lymph nodes but above nontumor tissue. The data were judged consistent with most tumor T cells coming from lymph node and expanding in tumor.

Germline V gene sequence: CDR1 MNHEY, CDR2 SVGAGI. The germline V and J ends were trimmed by 0 bases and 3 bases, with 8 bases remaining between them. The CDR3 loop spans 14 amino acids. Ten or more counts support this clonotype. Its specificity is not known. Sequencing was performed on axillary lymph node tissue. The origin of this receptor is a female donor with breast cancer. Some clones in this sample may be carry-over from other donors' samples. The rearrangement joins TRBV6-5 to TRBJ1-2; no firm D call. The CDR3 loop reads CASSYSTDHYGYTF. The DNA of the CDR3 is TGTGCCAGCAGTTACTCCACGGACCACTATGGCTACACCTTC.